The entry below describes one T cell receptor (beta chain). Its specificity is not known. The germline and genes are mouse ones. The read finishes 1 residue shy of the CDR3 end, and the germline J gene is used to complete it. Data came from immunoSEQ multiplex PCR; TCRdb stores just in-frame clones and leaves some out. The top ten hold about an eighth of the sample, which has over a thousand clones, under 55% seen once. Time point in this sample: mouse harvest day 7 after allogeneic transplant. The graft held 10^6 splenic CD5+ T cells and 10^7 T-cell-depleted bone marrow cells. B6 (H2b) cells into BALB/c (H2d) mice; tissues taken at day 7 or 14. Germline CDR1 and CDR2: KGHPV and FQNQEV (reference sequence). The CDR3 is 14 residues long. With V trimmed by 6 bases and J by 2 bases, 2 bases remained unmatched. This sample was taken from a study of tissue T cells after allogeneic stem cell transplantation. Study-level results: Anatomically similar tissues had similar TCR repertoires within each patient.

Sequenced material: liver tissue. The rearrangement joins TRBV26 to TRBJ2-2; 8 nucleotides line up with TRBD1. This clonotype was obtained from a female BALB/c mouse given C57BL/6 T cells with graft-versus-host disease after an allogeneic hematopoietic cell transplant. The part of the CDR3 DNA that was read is TGTGCCAGCAGGCAGGGGGCGAACACCGGGCAGCTCTAC. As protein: CASRQGANTGQLY. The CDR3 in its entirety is CASRQGANTGQLYF. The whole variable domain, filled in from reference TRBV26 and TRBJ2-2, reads NSKVIQTPRYLVKGQGQKAKMRCIPEKGHPVVFWYQQNKNNEFKFLINFQNQEVLQQIDMTEKRFSAECPSNSPCSLEIQSSEAGDSALYLCASRQGANTGQLYFGEGSKLTVL.